Reported below is one TCR beta chain. The antigen remains unidentified. Specified treatment: oral pan-JAK inhibitor, 5-10 mg twice daily. The data are from a study of CD8+ T cells in alopecia areata. Whole-study context: Twice a day, 5 to 10 mg of oral tofacitinib was administered to treated patients. The duration of tofacitinib was 6 to 18 months, with 6 months off drug afterward. Study-wide results and limits: Sequencing of scalp tissue also captures the resident alphabeta T cells of normal skin.

This CDR3 has 14 amino acids. Germline V gene lookup returns CDR1 SGHRS and CDR2 YFSETQ. V lost 4 bases and J lost 5; bases outside the gene matches: 6. Extraction and reverse transcription of RNA yielded cDNA as the sequencing template. Here immunoSEQ multiplex PCR was the method, and the copy in TCRdb shows in-frame clones only, minus some. The sample carries over 95,000 clones, 45% to 65% recorded once. The chain combines TRBV5-1 with TRBJ2-5; 9 nucleotides line up with TRBD1. The clonotype comes from a human donor with alopecia areata. The specimen comprised CD4+ T cells sorted from blood, sampled at week 24, from a patient treated with tofacitinib. The chain's CDR3 is CASSPGQGFETQYF. In DNA form, the CDR3 reads TGCGCCAGCAGCCCGGGACAGGGATTCGAGACCCAGTACTTC.